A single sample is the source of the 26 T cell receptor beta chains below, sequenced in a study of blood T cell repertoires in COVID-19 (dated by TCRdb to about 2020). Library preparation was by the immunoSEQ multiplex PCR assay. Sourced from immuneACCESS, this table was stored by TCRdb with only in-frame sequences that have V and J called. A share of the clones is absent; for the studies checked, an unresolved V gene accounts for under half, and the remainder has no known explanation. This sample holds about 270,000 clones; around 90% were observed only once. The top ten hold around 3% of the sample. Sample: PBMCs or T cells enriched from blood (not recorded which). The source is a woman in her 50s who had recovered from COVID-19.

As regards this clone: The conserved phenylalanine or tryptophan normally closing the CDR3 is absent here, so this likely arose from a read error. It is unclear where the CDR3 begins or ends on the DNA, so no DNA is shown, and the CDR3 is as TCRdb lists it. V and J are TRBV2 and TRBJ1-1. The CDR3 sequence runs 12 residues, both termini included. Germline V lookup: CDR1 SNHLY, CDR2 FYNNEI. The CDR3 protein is CASSEGEPRSLL.

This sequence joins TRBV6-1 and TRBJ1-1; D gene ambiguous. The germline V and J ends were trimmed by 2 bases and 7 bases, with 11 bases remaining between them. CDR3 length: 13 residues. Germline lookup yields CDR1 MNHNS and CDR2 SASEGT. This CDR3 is CASSERSAGEAFF. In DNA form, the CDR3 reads TGTGCCAGCAGTGAACGCAGCGCGGGTGAAGCTTTCTTT.

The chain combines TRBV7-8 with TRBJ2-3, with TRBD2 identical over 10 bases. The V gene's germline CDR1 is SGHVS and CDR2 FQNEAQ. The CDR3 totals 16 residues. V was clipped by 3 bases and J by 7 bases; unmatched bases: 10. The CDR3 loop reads CASSFQPSGSPNTQYF. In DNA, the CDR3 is TGTGCCAGCAGCTTTCAGCCTAGCGGGAGTCCTAATACGCAGTATTTT.

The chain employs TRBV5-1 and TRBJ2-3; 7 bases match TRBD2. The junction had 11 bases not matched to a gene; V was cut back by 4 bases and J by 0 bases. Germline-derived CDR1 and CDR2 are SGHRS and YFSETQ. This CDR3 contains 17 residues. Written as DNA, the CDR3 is TGCGCCAGCAGCGCGGATCGGGAGGAGTATAGCACAGATACGCAGTATTTT. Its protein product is CASSADREEYSTDTQYF.

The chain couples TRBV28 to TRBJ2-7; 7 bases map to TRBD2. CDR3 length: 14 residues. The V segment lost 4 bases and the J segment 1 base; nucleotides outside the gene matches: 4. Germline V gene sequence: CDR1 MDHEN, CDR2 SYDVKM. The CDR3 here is CASSSGGTSYEQYF. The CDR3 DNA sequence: TGTGCCAGCAGTTCGGGAGGTACATCCTACGAGCAGTACTTC. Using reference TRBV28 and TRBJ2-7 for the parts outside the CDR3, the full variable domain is DVKVTQSSRYLVKRTGEKVFLECVQDMDHENMFWYRQDPGLGLRLIYFSYDVKMKEKGDIPEGYSVSREKKERFSLILESASTNQTSMYLCASSSGGTSYEQYFGPGTRLTVT.

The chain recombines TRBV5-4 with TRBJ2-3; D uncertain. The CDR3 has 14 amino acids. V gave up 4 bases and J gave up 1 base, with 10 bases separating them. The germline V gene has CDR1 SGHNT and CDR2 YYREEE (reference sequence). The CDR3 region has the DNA TGTGCCAGCAGCGCCAAACAAGGCACAGATACGCAGTATTTT. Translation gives CASSAKQGTDTQYF.

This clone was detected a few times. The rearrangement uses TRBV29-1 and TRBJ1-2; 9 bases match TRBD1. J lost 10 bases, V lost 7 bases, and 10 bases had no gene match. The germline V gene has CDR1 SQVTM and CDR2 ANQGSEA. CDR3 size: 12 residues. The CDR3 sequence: CSAVSGTGHYTF. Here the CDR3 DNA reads TGCAGCGCGGTTTCCGGGACAGGGCACTACACCTTC. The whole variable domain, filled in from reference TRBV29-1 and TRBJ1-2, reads SAVISQKPSRDICQRGTSLTIQCQVDSQVTMMFWYRQQPGQSLTLIATANQGSEATYESGFVIDKFPISRPNLTFSTLTVSNMSPEDSSIYLCSAVSGTGHYTFGSGTRLTVV.

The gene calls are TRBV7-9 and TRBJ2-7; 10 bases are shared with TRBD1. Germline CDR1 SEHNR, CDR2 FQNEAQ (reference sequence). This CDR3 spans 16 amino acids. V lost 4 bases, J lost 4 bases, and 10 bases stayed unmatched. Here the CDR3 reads CASSSQPGTGVYEQYF. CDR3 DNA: TGTGCCAGCAGCTCCCAACCCGGGACAGGGGTGTACGAGCAGTACTTC.

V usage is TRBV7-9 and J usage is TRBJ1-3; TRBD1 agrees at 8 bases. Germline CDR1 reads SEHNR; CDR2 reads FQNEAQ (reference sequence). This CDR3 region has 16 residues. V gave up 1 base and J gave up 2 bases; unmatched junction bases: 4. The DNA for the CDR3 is TGTGCCAGCAGCTTAGGGCAACAGGGGGCTGGAAACACCATATATTTT. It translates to CASSLGQQGAGNTIYF.

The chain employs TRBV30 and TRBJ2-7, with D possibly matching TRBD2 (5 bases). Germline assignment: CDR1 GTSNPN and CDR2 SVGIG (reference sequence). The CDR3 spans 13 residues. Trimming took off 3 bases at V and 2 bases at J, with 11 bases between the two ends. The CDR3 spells CAWRITGTYEQYF. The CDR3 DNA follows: TGTGCCTGGAGGATAACCGGGACCTACGAGCAGTACTTC.

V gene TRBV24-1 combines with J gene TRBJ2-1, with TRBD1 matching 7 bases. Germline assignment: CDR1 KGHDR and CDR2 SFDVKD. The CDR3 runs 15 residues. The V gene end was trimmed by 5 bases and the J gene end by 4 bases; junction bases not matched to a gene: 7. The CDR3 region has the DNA TGTGCCACCAGTGGAGCCGGGACAGTTTACAATGAGCAGTTCTTC. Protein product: CATSGAGTVYNEQFF.

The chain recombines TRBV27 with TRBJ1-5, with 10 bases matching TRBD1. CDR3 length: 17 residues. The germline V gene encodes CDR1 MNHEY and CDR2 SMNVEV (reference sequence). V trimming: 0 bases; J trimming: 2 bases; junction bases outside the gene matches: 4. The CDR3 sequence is CASSLSGDRGGNQPQHF. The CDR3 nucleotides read TGTGCCAGCAGTTTATCGGGGGACAGGGGCGGCAATCAGCCCCAGCATTTT.

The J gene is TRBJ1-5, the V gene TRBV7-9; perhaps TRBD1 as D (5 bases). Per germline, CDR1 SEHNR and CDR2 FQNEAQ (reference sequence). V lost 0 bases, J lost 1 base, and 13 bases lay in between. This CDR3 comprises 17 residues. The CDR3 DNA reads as TGTGCCAGCAGCTTAGCCCCTCAGGGTTCAAGCAATCAGCCCCAGCATTTT. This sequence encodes CASSLAPQGSSNQPQHF.

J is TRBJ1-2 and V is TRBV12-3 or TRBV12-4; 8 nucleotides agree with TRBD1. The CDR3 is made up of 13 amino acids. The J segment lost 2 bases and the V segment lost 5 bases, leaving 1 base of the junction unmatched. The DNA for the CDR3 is TGTGCCAGCAGTAGGGACAGGAACTATGGCTACACCTTC. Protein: CASSRDRNYGYTF.

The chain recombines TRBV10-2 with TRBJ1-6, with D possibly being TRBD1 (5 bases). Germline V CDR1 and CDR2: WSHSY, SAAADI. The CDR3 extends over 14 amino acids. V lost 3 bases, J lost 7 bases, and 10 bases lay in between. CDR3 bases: TGCGCCAGCAGTGAAGGGGTTTGGAATTCACCCCTCCACTTT. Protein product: CASSEGVWNSPLHF.

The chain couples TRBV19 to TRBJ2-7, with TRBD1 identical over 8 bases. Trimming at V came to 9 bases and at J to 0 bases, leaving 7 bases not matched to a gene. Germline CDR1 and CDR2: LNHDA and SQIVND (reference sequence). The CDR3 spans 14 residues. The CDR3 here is CASTDRGSSYEQYF. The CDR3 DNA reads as TGTGCCAGCACCGACAGGGGATCCTCCTACGAGCAGTACTTC.

CDR3 nucleotide sequence: TGTGCCAGCAGTCTCCAACAGGGGATGGACACTGAAGCTTTCTTT. This encodes CASSLQQGMDTEAFF. The chain joins TRBV27 to TRBJ1-1; TRBD1 matches 7 bases. This CDR3 has 15 amino acids. J was trimmed by 3 bases and V by 5 bases; bases with no gene match: 9. The germline gives CDR1 MNHEY, CDR2 SMNVEV (reference sequence).

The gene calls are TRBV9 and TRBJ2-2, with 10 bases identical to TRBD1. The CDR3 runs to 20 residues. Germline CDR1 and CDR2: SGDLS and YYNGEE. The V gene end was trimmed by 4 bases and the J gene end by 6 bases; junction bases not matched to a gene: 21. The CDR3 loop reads CASSLTGEDRGFVRAGELFF. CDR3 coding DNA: TGTGCCAGCAGCTTAACCGGGGAGGACAGGGGGTTCGTCCGGGCCGGGGAGCTGTTTTTT.

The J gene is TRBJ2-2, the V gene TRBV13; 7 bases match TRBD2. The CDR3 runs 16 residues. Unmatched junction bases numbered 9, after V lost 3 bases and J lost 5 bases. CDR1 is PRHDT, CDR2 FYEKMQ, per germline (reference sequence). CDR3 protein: CASSLRLAELTGELFF. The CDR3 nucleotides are TGTGCCAGCAGCTTGCGGCTAGCGGAACTTACCGGGGAGCTGTTTTTT.

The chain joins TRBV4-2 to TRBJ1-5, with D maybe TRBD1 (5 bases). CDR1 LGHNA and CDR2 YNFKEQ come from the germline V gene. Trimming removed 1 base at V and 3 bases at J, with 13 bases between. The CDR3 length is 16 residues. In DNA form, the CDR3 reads TGTGCCAGCAGCCAAGGACAGCCAAACTACAATCAGCCCCAGCATTTT. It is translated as CASSQGQPNYNQPQHF.

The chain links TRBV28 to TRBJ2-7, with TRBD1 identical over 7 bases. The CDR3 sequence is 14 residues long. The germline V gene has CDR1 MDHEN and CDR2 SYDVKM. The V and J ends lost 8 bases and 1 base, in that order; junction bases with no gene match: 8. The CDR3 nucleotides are TGTGCCAGCCTCCGGGACAGCGCATCCTACGAGCAGTACTTC. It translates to CASLRDSASYEQYF.

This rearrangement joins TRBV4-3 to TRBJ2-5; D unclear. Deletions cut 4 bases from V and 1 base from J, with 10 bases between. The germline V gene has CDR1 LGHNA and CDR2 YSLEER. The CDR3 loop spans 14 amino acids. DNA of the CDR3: TGCGCCAGCAGCCCCCAGGCGTTCCAAGAGACCCAGTACTTC. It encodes CASSPQAFQETQYF.

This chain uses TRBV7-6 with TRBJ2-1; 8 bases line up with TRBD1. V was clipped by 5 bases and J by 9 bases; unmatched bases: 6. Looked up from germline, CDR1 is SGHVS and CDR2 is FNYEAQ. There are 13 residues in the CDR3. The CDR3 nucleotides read TGTGCCAGCAGCAATACAGGGGGAATTGAGCAGTTCTTC. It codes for CASSNTGGIEQFF.

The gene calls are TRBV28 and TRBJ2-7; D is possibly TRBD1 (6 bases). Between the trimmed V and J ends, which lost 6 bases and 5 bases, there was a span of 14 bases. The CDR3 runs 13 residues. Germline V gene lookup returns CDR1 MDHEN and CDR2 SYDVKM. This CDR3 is CASRGQNSDEQYF. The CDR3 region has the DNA TGTGCCAGCAGAGGACAGAACTCGGACGAGCAGTACTTC.

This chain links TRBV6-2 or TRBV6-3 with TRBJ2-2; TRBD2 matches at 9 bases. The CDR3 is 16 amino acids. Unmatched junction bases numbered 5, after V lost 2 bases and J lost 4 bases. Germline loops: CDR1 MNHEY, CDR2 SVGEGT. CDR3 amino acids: CASSYPAGGGTGELFF. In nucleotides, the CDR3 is TGTGCCAGCAGTTACCCGGCGGGAGGGGGCACCGGGGAGCTGTTTTTT.

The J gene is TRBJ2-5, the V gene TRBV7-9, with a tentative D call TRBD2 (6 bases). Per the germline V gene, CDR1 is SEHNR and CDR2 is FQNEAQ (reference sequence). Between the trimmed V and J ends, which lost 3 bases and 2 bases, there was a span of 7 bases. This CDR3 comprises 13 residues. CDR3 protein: CASSFGGQETQYF. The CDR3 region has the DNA TGTGCCAGCAGCTTCGGGGGACAAGAGACCCAGTACTTC.